This passage covers 17 T cell receptor beta chains from one sample sequenced in a study of CD8+ T cells in alopecia areata. Sequencing used cDNA as its template, made by extracting RNA and reverse transcribing it. Profiling relied on immunoSEQ multiplex PCR, and the TCRdb table lists in-frame clones only, not all of them. The sample lists 200,000 or so clones, about 53% occurring once. The starting material was CD4+ T cells sorted from blood, obtained at week 0. These receptor sequences come from a human donor with alopecia areata.

The chain's CDR3 is CASSQEGGVGSNQPQHF. CDR3 sequence (DNA): TGCGCCAGCAGCCAAGAAGGAGGGGTCGGAAGCAATCAGCCCCAGCATTTT. V gene TRBV4-1 combines with J gene TRBJ1-5; maybe TRBD1 (5 bases). This CDR3 is 17 amino acids long. Germline V gives CDR1 MGHRA, CDR2 YSYEKL. Trimming stripped 0 bases from V and 1 base from J, with 13 bases between.

The chain joins TRBV28 to TRBJ1-1; D may be TRBD1 (6 bases). V was shortened by 6 bases and J by 4 bases, with 15 bases between the two germline ends. CDR1 is MDHEN, CDR2 SYDVKM, per germline. This CDR3 spans 14 amino acids. The CDR3 DNA is TGTGCCAGCAGGGCGACGGGGGACATCACTGAAGCTTTCTTT. It codes for CASRATGDITEAFF.

The chain carries TRBV13 and TRBJ2-3; 10 nucleotides agree with TRBD2. V shed 5 bases, J shed 5 bases, and the junction held 7 bases outside the gene matches. In germline, CDR1 is PRHDT, CDR2 FYEKMQ (reference sequence). CDR3 length: 15 amino acids. This chain's CDR3 is CASSLQREGLDTQYF. The CDR3 nucleotides are TGTGCCAGCAGCCTACAGCGGGAGGGCCTAGATACGCAGTATTTT.

The genes are TRBV20-1 and TRBJ1-2; D perhaps matches TRBD1 (5 bases). The CDR3 runs to 11 residues. Germline CDR1 is DFQATT and CDR2 is SNEGSKA (reference sequence). Trimming removed 7 bases from V and 6 bases from J, with 12 bases in between. CDR3 loop: CSGVKGHGYTF. The CDR3 DNA reads as TGCAGTGGAGTCAAGGGGCATGGCTACACCTTC.

This clone was seen a few times. The chain carries TRBV29-1 and TRBJ1-1, with D perhaps TRBD1 (6 bases). Trimming left V 5 bases short and J 1 base short, with 14 bases between. Germline V gives CDR1 SQVTM, CDR2 ANQGSEA. There are 14 residues in the CDR3. CDR3 DNA sequence: TGCAGCGTTAAAGGGGGAAGGCGGAACACTGAAGCTTTCTTT. This codes for CSVKGGRRNTEAFF.

The chain uses TRBV9 and TRBJ1-1, with a tentative D call TRBD1 (5 bases). Germline loops: CDR1 SGDLS, CDR2 YYNGEE. Trimming cost V 4 bases and J 4 bases, with 14 bases left between them. The CDR3 totals 14 residues. In nucleotides, the CDR3 is TGTGCCAGCAGCCCGCAAGCAGGGAGCACTGAAGCTTTCTTT. Translating it yields CASSPQAGSTEAFF.

This clone was counted only a few times. The V and J genes are TRBV29-1 and TRBJ2-5; TRBD2 might be the D (5 bases). There are 12 residues in the CDR3. Germline loops: CDR1 SQVTM, CDR2 ANQGSEA. Between the trimmed V and J ends, which lost 7 bases and 1 base, there was a span of 10 bases. For the CDR3, the DNA is TGCAGCGCAGCGGAACCCCAAGAGACCCAGTACTTC. As protein: CSAAEPQETQYF.

The V call is TRBV5-6, the J call TRBJ2-1, with no clear D. The CDR3 runs 15 residues. Germline V gene sequence: CDR1 SGHDT, CDR2 YYEEEE. V gave up 1 base and J gave up 4 bases, with 12 bases separating them. CDR3 in amino acids: CASSLPLGPYNEQFF. CDR3 in DNA: TGTGCCAGCAGCTTGCCACTGGGCCCTTACAATGAGCAGTTCTTC.

The CDR3 protein is CASGMGQRSDEQYF. CDR3 nucleotide sequence: TGTGCCAGCGGAATGGGACAGCGCAGCGACGAGCAGTACTTC. This chain connects TRBV27 to TRBJ2-7, with TRBD1 matching 7 bases. The J segment lost 5 bases and the V segment lost 8 bases, leaving 12 bases of the junction unmatched. CDR1 MNHEY and CDR2 SMNVEV come from the germline V gene (reference sequence). This CDR3 spans 14 amino acids.

This rearrangement joins TRBV4-1 to TRBJ2-5, with 10 bases identical to TRBD2. V was clipped by 5 bases and J by 5 bases; unmatched bases: 11. The length of the CDR3 is 16 residues. Germline V gene lookup returns CDR1 MGHRA and CDR2 YSYEKL. The DNA for the CDR3 is TGCGCCAGCAGCAAGCTGATAGCGGGAGGAGTGGAGACCCAGTACTTC. Its protein product is CASSKLIAGGVETQYF.

The chain has TRBV5-6 and TRBJ2-5; a weak D match, TRBD2 (6 bases). The last part of the DNA fits TRBJ2-7 better; the J call may be wrong. This CDR3 is 14 amino acids long. Germline CDR1 SGHDT, CDR2 YYEEEE. Here the CDR3 reads CASSLVGGKYEQYF. CDR3 sequence (DNA): TGTGCCAGCAGCTTGGTGGGAGGCAAATACGAGCAGTACTTC.

This clone was seen only a few times. The genes are TRBV7-9 and TRBJ2-4, with D possibly being TRBD2 (6 bases). This CDR3 has 16 amino acids. CDR1 is SEHNR and CDR2 is FQNEAQ in the germline V gene (reference sequence). The germline V and J ends were trimmed by 1 base and 8 bases, with 18 bases remaining between them. The CDR3 nucleotides are TGTGCCAGCAGCTTAGTTTCGGCGGGGAAGGGAGACATTCAGTACTTC. It specifies CASSLVSAGKGDIQYF.

V is TRBV2 and J is TRBJ2-5, with 7 bases lining up with TRBD2. The CDR3 runs to 14 residues. Germline-derived CDR1 and CDR2 are SNHLY and FYNNEI. The junction had 12 bases not matched to a gene; V was cut back by 7 bases and J by 7 bases. The chain's CDR3 is CASTQRGGVATQYF. CDR3 nucleotide sequence: TGTGCCAGCACCCAGCGGGGTGGGGTAGCGACCCAGTACTTC.

The chain carries TRBV4-1 and TRBJ2-2, with D unresolved. Trimming left V 1 base short and J 8 bases short, with 14 bases between. CDR1 is MGHRA, CDR2 YSYEKL, per germline. The CDR3 covers 15 residues. The CDR3 loop is CASSQGRPETGELFF. As DNA, the CDR3 is TGCGCCAGCAGCCAAGGGCGACCGGAGACTGGGGAGCTGTTTTTT.

This clone was counted a single time. This sequence joins TRBV6-1 and TRBJ2-3, with TRBD2 matching over 11 bases. V shed 7 bases, J shed 4 bases, and the junction held 7 bases outside the gene matches. This CDR3 has 15 amino acids. Germline lookup yields CDR1 MNHNS and CDR2 SASEGT. The CDR3 bases are TGTGCCAGCATCGTTAGCGGGGGGGCATCAGATACGCAGTATTTT. This codes for CASIVSGGASDTQYF.

This clone has just a few counts. V gene TRBV5-1 combines with J gene TRBJ1-1; D remains unclear. Germline-derived CDR1 and CDR2 are SGHRS and YFSETQ. This CDR3 has 13 residues. Trimming took off 5 bases at V and 0 bases at J, with 8 bases between the two ends. CDR3 amino acids: CASRPNMNTEAFF. The CDR3 coding sequence is TGCGCCAGCAGACCTAACATGAACACTGAAGCTTTCTTT.

The chain employs TRBV6-1 and TRBJ1-4; D remains ambiguous. Germline V gene sequence: CDR1 MNHNS, CDR2 SASEGT. The CDR3 extends over 18 amino acids. Deletions cut 1 base from V and 4 bases from J, with 19 bases between. CDR3 loop: CASSEVLLWWGVNEKLFF. The CDR3 coding sequence is TGTGCCAGCAGTGAAGTCCTCCTTTGGTGGGGAGTTAATGAAAAACTGTTTTTT.